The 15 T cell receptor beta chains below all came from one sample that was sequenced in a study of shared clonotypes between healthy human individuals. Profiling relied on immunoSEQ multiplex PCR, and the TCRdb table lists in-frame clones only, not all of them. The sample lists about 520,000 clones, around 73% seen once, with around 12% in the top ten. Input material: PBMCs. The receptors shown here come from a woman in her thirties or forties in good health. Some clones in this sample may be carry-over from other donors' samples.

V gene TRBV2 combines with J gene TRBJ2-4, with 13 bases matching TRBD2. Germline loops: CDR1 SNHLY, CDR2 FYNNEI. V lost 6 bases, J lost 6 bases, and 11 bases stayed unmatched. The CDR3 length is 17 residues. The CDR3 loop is CASSSTPLAGGGNIQYF. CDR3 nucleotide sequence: TGTGCCAGCAGCTCCACCCCACTAGCGGGGGGGGGAAACATTCAGTACTTC.

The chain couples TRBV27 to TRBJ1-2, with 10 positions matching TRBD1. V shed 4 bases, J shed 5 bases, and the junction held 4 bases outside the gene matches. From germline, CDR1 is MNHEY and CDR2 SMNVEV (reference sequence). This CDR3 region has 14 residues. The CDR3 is CASSSRDRGYGYTF. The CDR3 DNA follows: TGTGCCAGCAGTTCCCGGGACAGGGGATATGGCTACACCTTC.

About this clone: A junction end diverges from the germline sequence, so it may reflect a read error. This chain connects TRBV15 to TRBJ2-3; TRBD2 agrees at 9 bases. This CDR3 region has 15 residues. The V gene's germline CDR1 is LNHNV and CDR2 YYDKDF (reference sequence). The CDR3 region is CATSRGGRATNTQYF. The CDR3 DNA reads TGTGCCACCAGCAGGGGCGGGAGGGCCACAAATACGCAGTATTTT.

The CDR3 nucleotides read TGTGCCAGCAGCGGTCCCCTTCTTGGGAGCCCAGAGACCCAGTACTTC. It translates to CASSGPLLGSPETQYF. The rearrangement joins TRBV2 to TRBJ2-5; TRBD2 is a possible D gene (5 bases). The germline gives CDR1 SNHLY, CDR2 FYNNEI. V shed 6 bases and J shed 4 bases, with 21 bases lying between them. The CDR3 is 16 residues long.

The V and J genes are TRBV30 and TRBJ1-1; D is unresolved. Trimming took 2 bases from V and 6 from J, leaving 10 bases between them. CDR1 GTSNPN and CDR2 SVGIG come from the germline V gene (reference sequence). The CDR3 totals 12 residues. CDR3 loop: CAWSRALAEAFF. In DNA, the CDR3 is TGTGCCTGGAGTCGTGCGTTGGCTGAAGCTTTCTTT.

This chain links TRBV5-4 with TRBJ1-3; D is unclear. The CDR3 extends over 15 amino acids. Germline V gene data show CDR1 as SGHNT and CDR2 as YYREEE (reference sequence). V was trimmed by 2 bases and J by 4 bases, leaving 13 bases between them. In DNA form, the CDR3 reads TGTGCCAGCAGCTTAGACGGCGGGCCCGGAAACACCATATATTTT. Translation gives CASSLDGGPGNTIYF. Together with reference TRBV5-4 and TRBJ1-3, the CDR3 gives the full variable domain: ETGVTQSPTHLIKTRGQQVTLRCSSQSGHNTVSWYQQALGQGPQFIFQYYREEENGRGNFPPRFSGLQFPNYSSELNVNALELDDSALYLCASSLDGGPGNTIYFGEGSWLTVV.

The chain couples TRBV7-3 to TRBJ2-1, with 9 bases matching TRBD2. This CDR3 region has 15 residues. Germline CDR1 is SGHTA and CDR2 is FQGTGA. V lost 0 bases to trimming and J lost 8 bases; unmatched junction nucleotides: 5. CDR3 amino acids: CASSLTASGEDEQFF. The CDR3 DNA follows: TGTGCCAGCAGCTTAACGGCTAGCGGGGAGGATGAGCAGTTCTTC.

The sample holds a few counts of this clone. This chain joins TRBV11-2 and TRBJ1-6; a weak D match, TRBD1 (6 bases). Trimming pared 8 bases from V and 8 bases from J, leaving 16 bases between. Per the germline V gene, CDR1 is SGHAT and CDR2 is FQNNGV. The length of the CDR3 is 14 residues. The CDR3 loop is CASQGRGGYSPLHF. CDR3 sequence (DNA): TGTGCCAGCCAGGGCAGGGGCGGATATTCACCCCTCCACTTT. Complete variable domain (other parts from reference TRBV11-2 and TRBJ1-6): EAGVAQSPRYKIIEKRQSVAFWCNPISGHATLYWYQQILGQGPKLLIQFQNNGVVDDSQLPKDRFSAERLKGVDSTLKIQPAKLEDSAVYLCASQGRGGYSPLHFGNGTRLTVT.

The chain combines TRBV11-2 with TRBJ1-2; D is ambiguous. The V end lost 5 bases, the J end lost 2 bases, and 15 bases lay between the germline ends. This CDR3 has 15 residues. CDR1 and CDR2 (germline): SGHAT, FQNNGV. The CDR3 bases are TGTGCCAGCAGCCCATCAAGTAATTTCAACTATGGCTACACCTTC. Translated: CASSPSSNFNYGYTF.

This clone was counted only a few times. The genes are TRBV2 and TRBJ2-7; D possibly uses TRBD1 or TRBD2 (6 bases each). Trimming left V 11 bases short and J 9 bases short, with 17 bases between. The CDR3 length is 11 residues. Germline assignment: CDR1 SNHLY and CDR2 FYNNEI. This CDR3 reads CASQGGRRQYF. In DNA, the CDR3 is TGTGCCTCCCAAGGGGGGCGAAGGCAGTACTTC. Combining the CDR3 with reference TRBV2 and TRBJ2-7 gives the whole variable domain EPEVTQTPSHQVTQMGQEVILRCVPISNHLYFYWYRQILGQKVEFLVSFYNNEISEKSEIFDDQFSVERPDGSNFTLKIRSTKLEDSAMYFCASQGGRRQYFGPGTRLTVT.

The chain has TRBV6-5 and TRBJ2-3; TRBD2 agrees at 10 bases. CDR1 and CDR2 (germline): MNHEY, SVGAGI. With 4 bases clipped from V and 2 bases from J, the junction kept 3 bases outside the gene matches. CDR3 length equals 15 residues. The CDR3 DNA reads TGTGCCAGCAGTTCCGGGACTAGCGACACAGATACGCAGTATTTT. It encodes CASSSGTSDTDTQYF.

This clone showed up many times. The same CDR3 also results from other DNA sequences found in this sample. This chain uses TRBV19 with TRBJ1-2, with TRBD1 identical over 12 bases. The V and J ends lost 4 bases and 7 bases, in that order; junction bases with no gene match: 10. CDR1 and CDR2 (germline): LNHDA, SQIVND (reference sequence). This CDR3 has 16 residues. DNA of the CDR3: TGTGCCAGTAGTACGCATGCCGGGACAGGGGGCGGTGGCTACACCTTC. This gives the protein CASSTHAGTGGGGYTF.

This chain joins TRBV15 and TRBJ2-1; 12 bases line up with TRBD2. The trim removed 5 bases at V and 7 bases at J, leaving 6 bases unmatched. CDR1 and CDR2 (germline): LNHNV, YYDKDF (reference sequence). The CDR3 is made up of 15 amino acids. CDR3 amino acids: CATSSGLAGRNEQFF. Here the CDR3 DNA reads TGTGCCACCAGCTCCGGACTAGCGGGAAGGAATGAGCAGTTCTTC. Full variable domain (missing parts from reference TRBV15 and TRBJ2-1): DAMVIQNPRYQVTQFGKPVTLSCSQTLNHNVMYWYQQKSSQAPKLLFHYYDKDFNNEADTPDNFQSRRPNTSFCFLDIRSPGLGDTAMYLCATSSGLAGRNEQFFGPGTRLTVL.

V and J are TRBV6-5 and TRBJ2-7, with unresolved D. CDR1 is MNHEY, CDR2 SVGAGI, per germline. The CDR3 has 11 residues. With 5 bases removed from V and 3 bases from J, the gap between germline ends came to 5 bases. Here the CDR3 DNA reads TGTGCCAGCAGTGATATCTACGAGCAGTACTTC. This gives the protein CASSDIYEQYF.

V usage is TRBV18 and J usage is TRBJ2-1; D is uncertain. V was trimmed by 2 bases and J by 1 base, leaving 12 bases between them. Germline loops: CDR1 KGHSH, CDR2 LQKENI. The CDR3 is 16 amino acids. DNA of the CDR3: TGTGCCAGCTCACCAACGGCTAGTGGATCCTACAATGAGCAGTTCTTC. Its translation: CASSPTASGSYNEQFF.